This T cell receptor (beta chain) was identified during a study of cytomegalovirus exposure and HLA in healthy donors. PCR primers comprised 60 Vbeta and 13 Jbeta primers. Sequencing was performed with immunoSEQ multiplex PCR; in TCRdb, only in-frame clones are kept and a portion is missing. The table lists approximately 140,000 clones, approximately 77% of them singletons. General observations from the study: There were around 160 TCR beta chains listed as cytomegalovirus-associated. Immune exposure data for these donors was limited to CMV serostatus.

This CDR3 region has 15 residues. The germline V and J ends were trimmed by 1 base and 2 bases, with 9 bases remaining between them. The germline V gene has CDR1 LNHDA and CDR2 SQIVND (reference sequence). About this clone: The antigen is unknown.

The sample taken for sequencing was PBMCs. V usage is TRBV19 and J usage is TRBJ1-5, with a tentative D call TRBD1 (5 bases). This clonotype originated in a woman aged 45-65 years in good health and CMV-seronegative. The CDR3 is CASSIAPGGNQPQHF. In DNA, the CDR3 is TGTGCCAGTAGTATAGCACCGGGGGGCAATCAGCCCCAGCATTTT.